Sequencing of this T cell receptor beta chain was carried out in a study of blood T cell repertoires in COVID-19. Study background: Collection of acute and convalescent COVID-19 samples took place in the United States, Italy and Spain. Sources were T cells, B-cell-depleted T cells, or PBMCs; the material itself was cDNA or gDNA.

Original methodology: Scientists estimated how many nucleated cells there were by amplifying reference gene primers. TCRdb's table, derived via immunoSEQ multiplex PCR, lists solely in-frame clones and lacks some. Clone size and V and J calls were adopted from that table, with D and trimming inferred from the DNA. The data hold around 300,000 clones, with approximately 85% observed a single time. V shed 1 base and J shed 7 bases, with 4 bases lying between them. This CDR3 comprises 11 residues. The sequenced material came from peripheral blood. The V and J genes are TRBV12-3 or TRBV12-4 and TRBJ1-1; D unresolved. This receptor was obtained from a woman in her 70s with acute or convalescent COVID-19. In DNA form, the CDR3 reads TGTGCCAGCAGTTTAGATCTTGAAGCTTTCTTT. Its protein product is CASSLDLEAFF.